A selection of T cell receptor beta chains follows, all from one sample in a study of blood T cells in healthy people across ages. MiXCR was run by TCRdb on the 5' RACE reads, yielding one entry per CDR3 protein. The sample consists of roughly 900,000 distinct CDR3 sequences, 25% to 30% of them appearing once. The sample consisted of blood. These receptors originate from an elderly woman in good health. CDR3s include the opening cysteine and the closing phenylalanine or tryptophan. D genes are given only for firm matches. Clone size, where shown, is once, few, many, or a class for clones that have expanded.

V,size,D,J,length,CDR3,DNA
TRBV6-2/TRBV6-3,-,-,TRBJ2-7,13,CASSYAGLNEQYF,TGTGCCAGCAGTTACGCAGGGTTAAACGAGCAGTACTTC
TRBV20-1,many,-,TRBJ2-5,13,CSARGEWGETQYF,TGCAGTGCTAGAGGAGAATGGGGCGAGACCCAGTACTTC
TRBV5-1,-,TRBD1,TRBJ2-7,16,CASSLQPGQGAHEQYF,TGCGCCAGCAGCCTACAGCCGGGACAGGGGGCCCACGAGCAGTACTTC
TRBV7-2,-,TRBD1,TRBJ2-3,12,CTSRQGADTQYF,TGTACCAGCAGACAGGGGGCAGATACGCAGTATTTT
TRBV15,few,-,TRBJ1-1,17,CATSRDAGVGRNTEAFF,TGTGCCACCAGCAGAGATGCCGGAGTAGGGAGGAACACTGAAGCTTTCTTT
TRBV29-1,-,-,TRBJ1-4,16,CSVEEWASRYNEKLFF,TGCAGCGTTGAAGAGTGGGCTAGCAGATACAATGAAAAACTGTTTTTT
TRBV6-1,-,-,TRBJ1-2,13,CASSELGTYGYTF,TGTGCCAGCAGTGAATTGGGAACCTATGGCTACACCTTC
TRBV28,many,TRBD2,TRBJ2-1,15,CASTKGQAGGSEQFF,TGTGCCAGCACCAAAGGACAGGCGGGAGGGTCTGAGCAGTTCTTC
TRBV6-2/TRBV6-3,-,-,TRBJ2-1,13,CAGSYGHNNEQFF,TGTGCCGGCAGTTACGGACATAACAATGAGCAGTTCTTC
TRBV6-5,many,-,TRBJ2-7,15,CASRGAAEASYEQYF,TGTGCCAGCAGGGGGGCGGCGGAGGCCTCCTACGAGCAGTACTTC
TRBV28,many,TRBD2,TRBJ2-2,13,CASGLAHTGELFF,TGTGCCAGCGGACTAGCGCACACCGGGGAGCTGTTTTTT
TRBV7-2,many,-,TRBJ2-5,16,CASSIGAGAGQETQYF,TGTGCCAGCAGCATCGGCGCGGGGGCCGGCCAAGAGACCCAGTACTTC
TRBV12-3/TRBV12-4,many,-,TRBJ1-5,12,CASSLSSKPQHF,TGTGCCAGCAGTTTAAGTTCTAAGCCCCAGCATTTT
TRBV14,-,-,TRBJ1-4,14,CASSPGWTNEKLFF,TGTGCCAGCAGTCCAGGGTGGACTAATGAAAAACTGTTTTTT
TRBV14,many,TRBD2,TRBJ2-1,17,CASSPPAGTNSYNEQFF,TGTGCCAGCAGCCCCCCTGCCGGGACTAATTCCTACAATGAGCAGTTCTTC
TRBV18,few,-,TRBJ2-7,13,CASSPRNSYEQYF,TGTGCCAGCTCACCACGGAACTCCTACGAGCAGTACTTC
TRBV5-5,many,-,TRBJ2-1,14,CASSRGTSYNEQFF,TGTGCCAGCAGCCGGGGGACGTCCTACAATGAGCAGTTCTTC
TRBV20-1,-,-,TRBJ2-5,13,CSARGQGEETQYF,TGCAGTGCTAGAGGGCAGGGCGAAGAGACCCAGTACTTC
TRBV30,-,TRBD1,TRBJ1-6,14,CAWSWTGRNSPLHF,TGTGCCTGGAGTTGGACAGGCAGGAATTCACCCCTCCACTTT
TRBV6-6,few,TRBD1,TRBJ2-5,14,CASSRDRGQVTQYF,TGTGCCAGCAGTCGGGACAGGGGGCAGGTGACCCAGTACTTC
TRBV20-1,-,TRBD1,TRBJ2-3,14,CSAPTGGRTDTQYF,TGCAGTGCCCCTACAGGGGGTAGGACAGATACGCAGTATTTT
TRBV7-9,many,TRBD1,TRBJ2-1,15,CASSVTSGTGEIGFF,TGTGCCAGCAGCGTAACCTCCGGGACAGGGGAAATTGGGTTCTTC
TRBV6-5,-,TRBD2,TRBJ2-7,15,CASSRGLGGPYEQYF,TGTGCCAGCAGCCGCGGACTAGGAGGACCCTACGAGCAGTACTTC
TRBV20-1,-,-,TRBJ1-2,14,CSARDGYRDGGYTF,TGCAGTGCTAGAGATGGGTACAGGGATGGTGGCTACACCTTC
TRBV7-9,many,TRBD1,TRBJ1-1,14,CASSLKDRAAEAFF,TGTGCCAGCAGCTTGAAAGACAGGGCGGCTGAAGCTTTCTTT
TRBV2,few,-,TRBJ1-1,13,CASRKAGTTEAFF,TGTGCCAGCAGGAAAGCAGGGACCACTGAAGCTTTCTTT
TRBV5-1,many,-,TRBJ1-6,16,CASSLDGSSYNSPLHF,TGCGCCAGCAGCTTGGACGGGAGCTCCTATAATTCACCCCTCCACTTT
TRBV6-5,many,-,TRBJ2-4,14,CASRQTVAKNIQYF,TGTGCCAGCAGACAGACAGTAGCCAAAAACATTCAGTACTTC
TRBV5-5,-,-,TRBJ2-1,17,CASSLTAMGVSYNEQYF,TGTGCCAGCAGCCTAACAGCAATGGGGGTCTCCTACAATGAGCAGTACTTT
TRBV6-4,many,TRBD2,TRBJ2-3,16,CASSATRRGVADTQYF,TGTGCCAGCAGTGCGACGAGGCGGGGGGTAGCAGATACGCAGTATTTT
TRBV7-6,many,TRBD1,TRBJ2-7,17,CASSPTVPGTETYEQYF,TGTGCCAGCAGCCCCACTGTGCCCGGGACAGAAACCTACGAGCAGTACTTC
TRBV6-5,many,-,TRBJ2-1,15,CASSYSAQAGSEQFF,TGTGCCAGCAGTTACTCCGCACAGGCGGGAAGTGAGCAGTTCTTC
TRBV20-1,many,TRBD1,TRBJ1-6,14,CSARQGHNNSPLHF,TGCAGTGCCAGACAGGGGCACAATAATTCACCCCTCCACTTT
TRBV9,-,-,TRBJ2-3,15,CASSLHRESTDTQYF,TGTGCCAGCAGCCTACACCGGGAAAGCACAGATACGCAGTATTTT
TRBV20-1,many,TRBD1,TRBJ1-2,15,CSASSTGGYVYGYTF,TGCAGTGCTAGCTCGACAGGGGGGTACGTCTATGGCTACACCTTC
TRBV5-1,many,TRBD2,TRBJ2-5,13,CASSLAGVETQYF,TGTGCCAGCAGCTTAGCGGGGGTAGAGACCCAGTACTTC
TRBV7-2,many,-,TRBJ1-2,13,CASSLGGLRSYTF,TGTGCCAGCAGCTTAGGAGGCTTGCGGAGCTACACCTTC
TRBV12-3/TRBV12-4,many,TRBD2,TRBJ2-1,17,CASSLGGKAGGDNEQFF,TGTGCCAGCAGTTTAGGGGGGAAAGCGGGGGGGGACAATGAGCAGTTCTTC
TRBV20-1,many,-,TRBJ2-3,16,CSARGILEGPTDTQYF,TGCAGTGCTAGAGGGATTTTAGAGGGCCCCACAGATACGCAGTATTTT
TRBV30,many,-,TRBJ2-6,15,CAWTRGGSGANVLTF,TGTGCCTGGACCCGTGGGGGCTCTGGGGCCAACGTCCTGACTTTC
TRBV20-1,many,TRBD2,TRBJ2-7,18,CSARVILAGGLFTYEQYF,TGCAGTGCTAGAGTAATTCTAGCGGGGGGCCTGTTTACCTACGAGCAGTACTTC
TRBV29-1,few,-,TRBJ1-1,11,CSVTRDTEAFF,TGCAGCGTCACCAGGGACACTGAAGCTTTCTTT
TRBV20-1,many,-,TRBJ2-1,12,CSANNQGGEQFF,TGCAGTGCTAATAACCAGGGCGGTGAGCAGTTCTTC